The sequence of this T cell receptor (beta chain) was determined in a study of cytomegalovirus exposure and HLA in healthy donors. PCR used 60 Vbeta primers and 13 Jbeta primers. Libraries were prepared by immunoSEQ multiplex PCR; TCRdb keeps only in-frame clonotypes and omits some of them. The table gives under 40,000 clones; the top ten clones make up around 3.4% of it. The sequenced sample consisted of PBMCs. The origin of this receptor is a woman aged 35 to 49 in good health and CMV-seropositive.

The CDR3 coding sequence is TGTGCCTGGAGTGTACGGGTGGACAATGAGCAGTTCTTC. Amino acid sequence: CAWSVRVDNEQFF. The chain has TRBV30 and TRBJ2-1, with D unresolved. The V and J ends lost 0 bases and 5 bases respectively, with 8 bases between them. The CDR3 covers 13 residues. Germline CDR1 reads GTSNPN; CDR2 reads SVGIG (reference sequence).